This T cell receptor beta chain was captured in a study of blood T cells in healthy people across ages. Across the study: About one barcoded beta molecule per two T cells was captured by template switching.

Turning to this clonotype: Its matching antigen is unknown.

A sample-barcoded 5' primer and a J-beta primer mix were used in a second PCR of roughly 7 to 11 cycles. TCRdb reprocessed the 5' RACE reads with MiXCR, giving one entry per CDR3 protein. The sample shows 1.2 million to 1.5 million distinct CDR3 sequences, roughly 40% of them seen only once. The CDR3 contains 14 residues. Deletions cut 2 bases from V and 3 bases from J, with 7 bases between. The germline V gene encodes CDR1 SGHDN and CDR2 FVKESK. Study observations and caveats: Estimates drawn from one million T cells were deemed to understate diversity.

Collection of around 10 milliliters of peripheral blood was performed for each donor. Per sample, a minimum of 7 million PBMCs were isolated. The V call is TRBV14, the J call TRBJ1-4; D might be TRBD1 (6 bases). The sequencing input was blood. The clonotype originates from a woman aged 18-35 years in good health. DNA of the CDR3: TGTGCCAGCAGCCAATACAGGGCTAATGAAAAACTGTTTTTT. This sequence encodes CASSQYRANEKLFF.